These 20 T cell receptor beta chains were sequenced from one sample in a study of neurological immune-mediated disorders. TCRdb re-derived calls from the 5' RACE reads in MiXCR, one entry per CDR3 protein. Here the sample spans about 55,000 distinct CDR3 sequences, about 4% being singletons. Sequencing input: CD4+ T cells from blood. The receptors shown here come from a woman aged 35 to 49 with multiple sclerosis.

This clonotype was seen at least ten times. V is TRBV5-1 and J is TRBJ1-2; D remains unclear. V lost 0 bases, J lost 4 bases, and 13 bases lay in between. Germline CDR1 is SGHRS and CDR2 is YFSETQ. The CDR3 extends over 15 amino acids. The CDR3 region is CASSLDAGFSYGYTF. CDR3 DNA: TGCGCCAGCAGCTTGGATGCGGGGTTTAGCTATGGCTACACCTTC.

This clonotype was seen ten or more times. V gene TRBV5-1 combines with J gene TRBJ1-6; D is ambiguous. CDR3 length: 16 amino acids. The germline V gene encodes CDR1 SGHRS and CDR2 YFSETQ. The germline V and J ends were trimmed by 1 base and 0 bases, with 8 bases remaining between them. This chain's CDR3 is CASSLRTSSYNSPLHF. For the CDR3, the DNA is TGCGCCAGCAGCTTGAGAACTAGCTCCTATAATTCACCCCTCCACTTT.

In its sample, this clonotype was seen many times. CDR3 loop: CASSLAGSTNEKLFF. Written as DNA, the CDR3 is TGCGCCAGCAGCTTGGCAGGTTCCACTAATGAAAAACTGTTTTTT. The chain recombines TRBV5-1 with TRBJ1-4; D remains unclear. V shed 0 bases and J shed 2 bases, with 8 bases lying between them. Germline values: CDR1 SGHRS, CDR2 YFSETQ. The CDR3 loop spans 15 amino acids.

This clonotype has a count of ten or more. The rearrangement links TRBV5-1 to TRBJ1-1, with D perhaps matching TRBD1 (5 bases). Trimming shortened V by 0 bases and J by 0 bases, and 12 bases separated the two germline ends. Per germline, CDR1 SGHRS and CDR2 YFSETQ. CDR3 size: 16 residues. The CDR3 DNA reads TGCGCCAGCAGCTTGGGAGGGGCCCAAATGAACACTGAAGCTTTCTTT. Its protein product is CASSLGGAQMNTEAFF.

Notes on this clonotype: A much bigger clone sits one base away, suggesting this may be a read error. The chain couples TRBV29-1 to TRBJ2-2; D gene unclear. This CDR3 region has 16 residues. The germline CDR1 and CDR2 sequences are SQVTM and ANQGSEA. V was clipped by 0 bases and J by 1 base, with 12 bases between them. The CDR3 bases are TGCAGCGTTGAAGAGGACCATCCCAAGAACACCGGGGAGCTGTTTTTT. Translation gives CSVEEDHPKNTGELFF.

In its sample, this clonotype was seen many times. This chain uses TRBV18 with TRBJ2-3; D tentatively fits TRBD1 or TRBD2 (5 bases each). V dropped 6 bases and J dropped 4 bases, with 14 bases sitting between them. The CDR3 contains 14 residues. Germline CDR1 and CDR2: KGHSH and LQKENI. The CDR3 DNA follows: TGTGCCAGCTCGCTAATTACGGGGCCAGATACGCAGTATTTT. The encoded protein is CASSLITGPDTQYF.

The chain uses TRBV9 and TRBJ2-3, with TRBD2 as a possible D gene (6 bases). The CDR3 is 14 residues long. The germline V gene encodes CDR1 SGDLS and CDR2 YYNGEE. V was cut by 3 bases and J by 6 bases, with 14 bases left in between. CDR3 coding DNA: TGTGCCAGCAGCGGGGGAGGACCCTGGGATACGCAGTATTTT. Translated, it gives CASSGGGPWDTQYF. Combining the CDR3 with reference TRBV9 and TRBJ2-3 gives the whole variable domain DSGVTQTPKHLITATGQRVTLRCSPRSGDLSVYWYQQSLDQGLQFLIQYYNGEERAKGNILERFSAQQFPDLHSELNLSSLELGDSALYFCASSGGGPWDTQYFGPGTRLTVL.

This clonotype was detected ten times or more. This chain uses TRBV5-1 with TRBJ2-2, with 10 bases aligning to TRBD1. The CDR3 covers 15 residues. Germline lookup yields CDR1 SGHRS and CDR2 YFSETQ. V lost 4 bases, J lost 6 bases, and 6 bases stayed unmatched. Here the CDR3 DNA reads TGCGCCAGCAGCCTCCGGGACAGGGGACCCGGGGAGCTGTTTTTT. It specifies CASSLRDRGPGELFF.

This clonotype was picked up many times. The gene calls are TRBV29-1 and TRBJ1-2; a possible D gene is TRBD1 (6 bases). V gave up 4 bases and J gave up 9 bases, with 12 bases separating them. Germline CDR1 SQVTM, CDR2 ANQGSEA. The length of the CDR3 is 11 residues. As DNA, the CDR3 is TGCAGCGTTGTCACAGGGAGTAGCTACACCTTC. The encoded protein is CSVVTGSSYTF.

This clonotype showed up many times. J is TRBJ1-2 and V is TRBV19; 7 bases line up with TRBD1. The trim removed 5 bases at V and 5 bases at J, leaving 8 bases unmatched. The CDR3 spans 14 residues. Germline V gene lookup returns CDR1 LNHDA and CDR2 SQIVND (reference sequence). CDR3 nucleotides: TGTGCCAGTAGTCTGAGGACAGGCCCTTATGGCTACACCTTC. Translated: CASSLRTGPYGYTF.

This clonotype has ten or more counts. J is TRBJ2-5 and V is TRBV29-1; the D call may be TRBD1 or TRBD2 (6 bases each). V was cut by 8 bases and J by 0 bases, with 16 bases left in between. This CDR3 region has 14 residues. Germline values: CDR1 SQVTM, CDR2 ANQGSEA. In DNA form, the CDR3 reads TGCAGCTTTGCAGGGGACTGGTACCAAGAGACCCAGTACTTC. This translates into CSFAGDWYQETQYF.

The chain employs TRBV20-1 and TRBJ2-1; 9 positions agree with TRBD2. Germline lookup yields CDR1 DFQATT and CDR2 SNEGSKA (reference sequence). The CDR3 runs 13 residues. J gave up 4 bases and V 5 bases, and 3 bases lay outside the gene matches. CDR3 sequence reads: CSASSGGYNEQFF. The DNA of the CDR3 is TGCAGTGCTTCCAGCGGGGGGTACAATGAGCAGTTCTTC.

This clonotype was counted at least ten times. The J gene is TRBJ1-2, the V gene TRBV5-1; tentatively, D is TRBD1 (6 bases). V was clipped by 4 bases and J by 3 bases, with 13 bases between them. Germline-derived CDR1 and CDR2 are SGHRS and YFSETQ. CDR3 size: 14 residues. The CDR3 nucleotides read TGCGCCAGCAGCCCATCGGGACAAGACTATGGCTACACCTTC. This codes for CASSPSGQDYGYTF. Filled out from reference TRBV5-1 and TRBJ1-2, the complete variable domain reads KAGVTQTPRYLIKTRGQQVTLSCSPISGHRSVSWYQQTPGQGLQFLFEYFSETQRNKGNFPGRFSGRQFSNSRSEMNVSTLELGDSALYLCASSPSGQDYGYTFGSGTRLTVV.

This clonotype came up many times. The chain employs TRBV10-3 and TRBJ1-1, with TRBD1 identical over 7 bases. The V and J ends lost 11 bases and 6 bases, in that order; junction bases with no gene match: 12. The CDR3 has 13 amino acids. CDR1 ENHRY and CDR2 SYGVKD come from the germline V gene. The CDR3 reads CAVTSQGPAEAFF. Here the CDR3 DNA reads TGTGCCGTAACATCACAGGGGCCGGCTGAAGCTTTCTTT.

This clonotype occurred many times. The V call is TRBV20-1, the J call TRBJ1-5, with a possible D match to TRBD1 (6 bases). The CDR3 extends over 12 amino acids. Germline V gene sequence: CDR1 DFQATT, CDR2 SNEGSKA (reference sequence). The V end lost 6 bases, the J end lost 9 bases, and 15 bases lay between the germline ends. The CDR3 nucleotides read TGCAGTGCCGTCACAGGGAATGGGCCCCAGCATTTT. It codes for CSAVTGNGPQHF.

This clonotype was detected many times. This chain joins TRBV6-5 and TRBJ1-2; the D gene is possibly TRBD1 (5 bases). CDR1 and CDR2 (germline): MNHEY, SVGAGI. This CDR3 is 18 amino acids long. Deletions cut 5 bases from V and 1 base from J, with 23 bases between. The CDR3 DNA reads TGTGCCAGCAGTGGACTCGGCGCAGGGCCAGCTATTAACTATGGCTACACCTTC. Protein sequence: CASSGLGAGPAINYGYTF.

Many counts were recorded for this clonotype. J is TRBJ1-5 and V is TRBV5-5, with D unclear. The length of the CDR3 is 16 residues. From germline, CDR1 is SGHKS and CDR2 YYEKEE (reference sequence). Between the trimmed V and J ends, which lost 0 bases and 0 bases, there was a span of 10 bases. The CDR3 DNA reads as TGTGCCAGCAGCTTGGGGGGAATTCATAGCAATCAGCCCCAGCATTTT. As protein: CASSLGGIHSNQPQHF.

This clonotype was seen repeatedly, ten times or more. The genes are TRBV6-5 and TRBJ1-5, with D perhaps TRBD1 (6 bases). CDR3 length equals 17 residues. Germline V gives CDR1 MNHEY, CDR2 SVGAGI. The V end lost 0 bases, the J end lost 10 bases, and 22 bases lay between the germline ends. This chain's CDR3 is CASSYSKPGARAHPQHF. CDR3 bases: TGTGCCAGCAGTTACTCGAAACCGGGGGCGCGAGCCCATCCCCAGCATTTT.

At least ten counts were recorded for this clonotype. The rearrangement uses TRBV20-1 and TRBJ1-1, with 7 nucleotides matching TRBD1. Trimming cost V 0 bases and J 4 bases; bases outside gene matches: 2. Germline CDR1 and CDR2: DFQATT and SNEGSKA (reference sequence). The CDR3 covers 13 residues. This CDR3 is CSARDGQATEAFF. As DNA, the CDR3 is TGCAGTGCTAGAGATGGACAGGCCACTGAAGCTTTCTTT.

This clonotype was detected many times. V and J are TRBV29-1 and TRBJ1-4, with D perhaps TRBD1 (5 bases). Trimming took off 4 bases at V and 2 bases at J, with 8 bases between the two ends. The CDR3 has 13 amino acids. Germline CDR1 reads SQVTM; CDR2 reads ANQGSEA. The CDR3 sequence: CSVGGTTNEKLFF. Written as DNA, the CDR3 is TGCAGCGTTGGGGGGACGACTAATGAAAAACTGTTTTTT.